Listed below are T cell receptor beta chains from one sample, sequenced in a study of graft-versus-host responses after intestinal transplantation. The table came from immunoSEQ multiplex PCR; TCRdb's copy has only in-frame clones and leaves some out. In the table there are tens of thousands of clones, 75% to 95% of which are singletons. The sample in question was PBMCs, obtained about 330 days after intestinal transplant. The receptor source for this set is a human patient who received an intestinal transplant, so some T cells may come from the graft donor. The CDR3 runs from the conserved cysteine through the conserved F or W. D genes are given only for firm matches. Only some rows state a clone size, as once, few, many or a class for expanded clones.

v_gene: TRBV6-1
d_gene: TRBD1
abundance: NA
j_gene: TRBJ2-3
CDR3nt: TGTGCCACGGACAGGGGGAGGGCAGATACGCAGTATTTT
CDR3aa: CATDRGRADTQYF

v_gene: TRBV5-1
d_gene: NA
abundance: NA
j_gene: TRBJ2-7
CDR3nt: TGCGCCAGCAGCCTTGAATCGTACGAGCAGTACTTC
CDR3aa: CASSLESYEQYF

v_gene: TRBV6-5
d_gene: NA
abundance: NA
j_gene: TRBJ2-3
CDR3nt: TGTGCCAGCAGTTACGGGGTGGGTACGCAGTATTTT
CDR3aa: CASSYGVGTQYF

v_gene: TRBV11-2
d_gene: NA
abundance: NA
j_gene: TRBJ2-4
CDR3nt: TGTGCCAGCAGCGAAACACATCTTCTAGCCAAAAACATTCAGTACTTC
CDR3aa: CASSETHLLAKNIQYF

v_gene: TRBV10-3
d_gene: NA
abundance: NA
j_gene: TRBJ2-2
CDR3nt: TGTGCCATCAGTGGACAGGCCCCCCGGGGCACCGGGGAGCTGTTTTTT
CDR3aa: CAISGQAPRGTGELFF

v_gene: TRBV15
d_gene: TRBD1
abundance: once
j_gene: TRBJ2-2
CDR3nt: TGTGCCACCAGCAGAGATGGCGTATCAGGGGGTGGGTGCGGGGAGCTGTTTTTT
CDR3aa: CATSRDGVSGGGCGELFF

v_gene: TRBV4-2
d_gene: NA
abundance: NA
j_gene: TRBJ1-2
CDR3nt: TGTGCCAGCAGCCAAGACGCGGATGGCTACACCTTC
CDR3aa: CASSQDADGYTF

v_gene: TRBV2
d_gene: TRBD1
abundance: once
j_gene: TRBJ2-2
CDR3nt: TGTGCCAGCTCCGGGACAGGGGGCACCGGGGAGCTGTTTTTT
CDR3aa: CASSGTGGTGELFF

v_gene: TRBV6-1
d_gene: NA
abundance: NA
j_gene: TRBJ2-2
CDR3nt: TGTGCCAGCAGTGAAGTGGGGACCGGGGAGCTGTTTTTT
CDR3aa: CASSEVGTGELFF

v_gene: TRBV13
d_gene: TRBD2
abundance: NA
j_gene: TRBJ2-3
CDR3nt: TGTGCCAGCAGCCCCTCCCGGACTAGCGGGGGGCTAATCACAGATACGCAGTATTTT
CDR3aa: CASSPSRTSGGLITDTQYF

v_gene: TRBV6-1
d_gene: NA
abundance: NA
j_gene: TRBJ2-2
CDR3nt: TGTGCCAGCAGTTTCGGCACCGGGGAGCTGTTTTTT
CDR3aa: CASSFGTGELFF

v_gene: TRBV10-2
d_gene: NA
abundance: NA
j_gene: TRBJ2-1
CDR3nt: TGCGCCAGCTCTAGGTTGACGGGAAAGAAAGGAGCAAATGAGCAGTTCTTC
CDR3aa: CASSRLTGKKGANEQFF